The 19 T cell receptor beta chains given below trace back to one sample, sequenced in a study of control samples from healthy donors and cancer patients (TCRdb year 2020). The protocol used for the library was the immunoSEQ multiplex PCR assay. TCRdb carries this immuneACCESS record with in-frame sequences only. Its versions omit some clonotypes, under half of them owing to an unresolved V gene in the studies checked, with the rest unexplained. The sample profile shows about 85,000 clones; roughly 91% of them were found once. The ten biggest clones cover 7.5% to 8% of the sample. The sequencing sample was made of blood. These receptor sequences come from a woman aged 60-70 years in good health.

This clone was detected once. CDR3 sequence reads: CASSLFVSDTQYF. The DNA for the CDR3 is TGTGCCAGCAGTTTATTTGTTTCGGATACGCAGTATTTT. The chain carries TRBV12-3 or TRBV12-4 and TRBJ2-3, with D uncertain. With 2 bases removed from V and 6 bases from J, the gap between germline ends came to 9 bases. The CDR3 covers 13 residues.

The chain uses TRBV10-3 and TRBJ1-1; TRBD1 might be the D (5 bases). The CDR3 spans 12 residues. Germline-derived CDR1 and CDR2 are ENHRY and SYGVKD. Trimming cost V 6 bases and J 8 bases, with 13 bases left between them. The CDR3 bases are TGTGCCATCAGAAAACCGGGGGAAGAAGCTTTCTTT. This gives the protein CAIRKPGEEAFF.

The V gene is TRBV9, the J gene TRBJ1-1, with unresolved D. CDR3 length equals 14 residues. The germline V gene encodes CDR1 SGDLS and CDR2 YYNGEE. Trimming shortened V by 1 base and J by 4 bases, and 11 bases separated the two germline ends. The CDR3 nucleotides read TGTGCCAGCAGCGTAAAGCCCGAGGGCACTGAAGCTTTCTTT. This gives the protein CASSVKPEGTEAFF.

This rearrangement joins TRBV18 to TRBJ1-1; no definite D call. Germline V gene lookup returns CDR1 KGHSH and CDR2 LQKENI. V was pared by 1 base and J by 3 bases, with 9 bases between. This CDR3 spans 14 amino acids. Here the CDR3 reads CASSPQGFDTEAFF. The CDR3 DNA is TGTGCCAGCTCACCACAGGGTTTTGACACTGAAGCTTTCTTT.

This sequence joins TRBV5-1 and TRBJ2-2, with D possibly matching TRBD2 (6 bases). Germline lookup yields CDR1 SGHRS and CDR2 YFSETQ. The CDR3 totals 14 residues. Trimming pared 4 bases from V and 6 bases from J, leaving 13 bases between. The CDR3 is CASSLGGAAGELFF. The DNA for the CDR3 is TGCGCCAGCAGCCTCGGAGGGGCCGCCGGGGAGCTGTTTTTT.

This sequence joins TRBV19 and TRBJ1-2; tentative D call: TRBD1 (5 bases). Trimming stripped 10 bases from V and 8 bases from J, with 17 bases between. The CDR3 is made up of 12 amino acids. The V gene's germline CDR1 is LNHDA and CDR2 SQIVND (reference sequence). The CDR3 coding sequence is TGTGCCACCGGGACTTTTCCGAGGGGCTACACCTTC. Translated, it gives CATGTFPRGYTF.

V gene TRBV7-9 combines with J gene TRBJ1-2, with 8 bases that match TRBD1. The CDR3 extends over 13 amino acids. Germline V lookup: CDR1 SEHNR, CDR2 FQNEAQ (reference sequence). V shed 5 bases and J 5 bases; nucleotides not matched to a gene: 4. CDR3 in amino acids: CASSQTGGYGYTF. The DNA of the CDR3 is TGTGCCAGCAGCCAAACAGGGGGGTATGGCTACACCTTC.

This chain links TRBV6-5 with TRBJ2-7, with D possibly TRBD2 on 6 matching bases. The CDR3 sequence is 12 residues long. Trimming pared 7 bases from V and 3 bases from J, leaving 10 bases between. Germline assignment: CDR1 MNHEY and CDR2 SVGAGI. The chain's CDR3 is CASKGGDYEQYF. For the CDR3, the DNA is TGTGCCAGCAAAGGCGGGGACTACGAGCAGTACTTC.

This clone was recorded only once. The chain carries TRBV27 and TRBJ1-6; D is unclear. V lost 3 bases and J lost 6, with 12 bases in between. The CDR3 is made up of 15 amino acids. Looked up from germline, CDR1 is MNHEY and CDR2 is SMNVEV (reference sequence). Here the CDR3 DNA reads TGTGCCAGCAGTTTTAATCGGTTTCGTAATTCACCCCTCCACTTT. Protein: CASSFNRFRNSPLHF.

This rearrangement joins TRBV6-5 to TRBJ2-7, with a tentative D call TRBD2 (5 bases). CDR1 and CDR2 from the germline V gene are MNHEY and SVGAGI. V dropped 5 bases and J dropped 6 bases, with 14 bases sitting between them. This CDR3 is built from 13 residues. The CDR3 nucleotides read TGTGCCAGCAGTCCTGACTGGAGGCTCGAGCAGTACTTC. Translating it yields CASSPDWRLEQYF.

The genes are TRBV12-3 or TRBV12-4 and TRBJ2-2; D unclear. The CDR3 length is 12 residues. Trimming stripped 5 bases from V and 9 bases from J, with 10 bases between. CDR3 bases: TGTGCCAGCAGTGCCAACCAGCGGGAGCTGTTTTTT. The encoded protein is CASSANQRELFF.

The chain recombines TRBV5-8 with TRBJ2-7, with TRBD2 as a possible D gene (5 bases). The CDR3 is 18 residues long. CDR1 and CDR2 from the germline V gene are SGHTS and YDEGEE. Trimming pared 9 bases from V and 2 bases from J, leaving 30 bases between. CDR3: CAKDLLPLNREYPYEQYF. Here the CDR3 DNA reads TGTGCCAAAGACCTCCTCCCCCTGAACCGGGAATACCCCTACGAGCAGTACTTC.

CDR3 protein: CASSYGTGMVGNTIYF. The CDR3 DNA follows: TGTGCCAGCAGCTACGGGACAGGCATGGTAGGAAACACCATATATTTT. The V and J genes are TRBV7-9 and TRBJ1-3; 8 nucleotides agree with TRBD1. Germline CDR1 reads SEHNR; CDR2 reads FQNEAQ (reference sequence). This CDR3 comprises 16 residues. Trimming at V came to 4 bases and at J to 4 bases, leaving 9 bases not matched to a gene.

The chain couples TRBV2 to TRBJ2-1, with TRBD2 matching over 7 bases. The length of the CDR3 is 16 residues. V was clipped by 5 bases and J by 3 bases; unmatched bases: 10. The germline gives CDR1 SNHLY, CDR2 FYNNEI. CDR3 region: CASSPRLAIIYNEQFF. CDR3 DNA sequence: TGTGCCAGCAGTCCCCGACTAGCTATAATCTACAATGAGCAGTTCTTC.

There are a few counts of this clone. The junction departs from the called germline gene at one end, perhaps through a read error. In DNA form, the CDR3 reads TGTGCCAGCACCTTAGGGGCAGGGACCCCTGAAGCTTTCTTT. It translates to CASTLGAGTPEAFF. The V call is TRBV7-2, the J call TRBJ1-1, with a tentative D call TRBD1 (5 bases). The CDR3 has 14 amino acids. The germline V gene encodes CDR1 SGHTA and CDR2 FQGNSA.

This clone was counted a single time. V is TRBV3-1 (or the pseudogene TRBV3-2) and J is TRBJ1-1; D not certain. Trimming left V 4 bases short and J 4 bases short, with 16 bases between. From germline, CDR1 is LGHDT and CDR2 YNNKEL (reference sequence). The CDR3 sequence is 15 residues long. The CDR3 DNA follows: TGTGCCAGCAGCCCCCCGGGGAGGGTAGGCACTGAAGCTTTCTTT. Protein: CASSPPGRVGTEAFF.

This chain links TRBV5-1 with TRBJ2-2; D call uncertain. The CDR3 has 12 amino acids. V was trimmed by 5 bases and J by 2 bases, leaving 4 bases between them. From germline, CDR1 is SGHRS and CDR2 YFSETQ. CDR3 nucleotide sequence: TGCGCCAGCAGTTATAACACCGGGGAGCTGTTTTTT. Its protein is CASSYNTGELFF.

The chain uses TRBV4-2 and TRBJ2-3; 8 nucleotides match TRBD2. V was pared by 4 bases and J by 4 bases, with 7 bases of the junction left unmatched. The CDR3 length is 15 residues. The V gene's germline CDR1 is LGHNA and CDR2 YNFKEQ. CDR3 protein: CASSLGGEVADTQYF. The DNA of the CDR3 is TGTGCCAGCAGCCTCGGGGGGGAGGTAGCAGATACGCAGTATTTT.

The rearrangement links TRBV24-1 to TRBJ2-1; 9 positions agree with TRBD2. V gave up 9 bases and J gave up 4 bases; unmatched junction bases: 6. The CDR3 covers 14 residues. Germline V gene sequence: CDR1 KGHDR, CDR2 SFDVKD. The CDR3 sequence is CATGGRGTYNEQFF. CDR3 in DNA: TGTGCCACCGGCGGGAGGGGCACTTACAATGAGCAGTTCTTC.